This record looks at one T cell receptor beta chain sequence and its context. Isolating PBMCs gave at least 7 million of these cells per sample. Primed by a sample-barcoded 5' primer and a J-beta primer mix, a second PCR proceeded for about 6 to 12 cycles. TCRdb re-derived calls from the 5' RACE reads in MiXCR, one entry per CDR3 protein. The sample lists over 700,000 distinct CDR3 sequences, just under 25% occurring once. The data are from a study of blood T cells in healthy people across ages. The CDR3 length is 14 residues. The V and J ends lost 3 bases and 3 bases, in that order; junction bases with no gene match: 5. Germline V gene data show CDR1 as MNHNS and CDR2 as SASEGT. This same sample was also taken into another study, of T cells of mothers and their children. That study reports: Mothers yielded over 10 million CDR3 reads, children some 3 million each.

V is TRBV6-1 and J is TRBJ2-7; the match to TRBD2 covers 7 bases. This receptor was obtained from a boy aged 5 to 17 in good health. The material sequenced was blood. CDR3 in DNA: TGTGCCAGCAGTGAGACGAGCGGGAACTACGAGCAGTACTTC. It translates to CASSETSGNYEQYF.